This T cell receptor beta chain was observed in a study of control samples from healthy donors and cancer patients (dated by TCRdb to 2020 to 2022). The receptor library was made with the immunoSEQ multiplex PCR assay. Drawn from immuneACCESS, this table holds only the in-frame rearrangements with V and J called that TCRdb kept. Clones are partly lost; checked studies trace under half to an unresolved V gene and leave the rest unexplained. The sample table records around 79,000 clones; roughly 93% of these occur just once. Roughly 1.2% of the sample comes from the top ten. Comments on this clone: The specificity of this receptor is unknown. It has no much larger one-base neighbor in the sample; base qualities were not kept.

The junction carries 12 bases between V and J, which are trimmed by 6 bases and 4 bases respectively. The CDR3, cysteine through phenylalanine, is 13 amino acids long. The read is trimmed to its CDR3 DNA, 39 bases read in frame from base 1. CDR1 and CDR2 (GTSNPN, SVGIG) derive from the germline V gene (reference sequence). Input material: PBMCs. This receptor chain uses TRBV30 and TRBJ1-4; tentative D gene TRBD1, with 5 bases matching. The sequence derives from a middle-aged woman with lung cancer. The DNA sequence is given as TGTGCCTGTAGAGGGCAGGGTAATGAAAAACTGTTTTTT. It codes for CACRGQGNEKLFF.